This T cell receptor (beta chain) was profiled in a study of prognosis after radiotherapy for stage I lung cancer. This CDR3 comprises 16 residues. Germline V lookup: CDR1 KGHDR, CDR2 SFDVKD. V dropped 1 base and J dropped 2; count of bases not matched to a gene: 1. With two-round multiplex PCR, TCR beta CDR3 sequences were amplified from genomic DNA. The authors ran first-round PCR with primers specific to each TRBV and TRBJ gene. Each CDR3 protein gets one entry after TCRdb re-called the multiplex PCR reads with MiXCR. Among 10,000 to 15,000 distinct CDR3 sequences listed, about 40% were seen once. This clonotype was obtained from a donor aged 50 or older with non-small cell lung cancer. This chain joins TRBV24-1 and TRBJ2-3, with TRBD2 matching 11 bases. The specimen was PBMCs, collected before or after stereotactic body radiation therapy (not recorded which). The CDR3 reads CATSDFSGGDTDTQYF. The DNA of the CDR3 is TGTGCCACCAGTGATTTTAGCGGGGGGGACACAGATACGCAGTATTTT.